These T cell receptor beta chains were read from a single sample in a study of cytomegalovirus exposure and HLA in healthy donors. Generated by immunoSEQ multiplex PCR, the TCRdb table keeps only in-frame clones and is missing some. The sample lists roughly 170,000 clones, roughly 79% occurring once. The specimen sequenced was PBMCs. The receptor set was obtained from a man aged 30-40 years in good health and CMV-seronegative. Each CDR3 is given with its conserved first and last residue. Each record gives: J gene, clone size, V gene, D gene, CDR3 protein, CDR3 DNA. A D gene is named only where the DNA matches it firmly. Clone size is stated in some rows and not others, as once, few, many or a class when expanded.

>TRBJ1-1|-|TRBV6-5|-
CASSHTGRVATEAFF
TGTGCCAGCAGTCACACCGGGAGGGTAGCCACTGAAGCTTTCTTT
>TRBJ2-3|-|TRBV10-2|TRBD1
CAVPGQGASDTQYF
TGCGCAGTGCCGGGACAGGGGGCATCAGATACGCAGTATTTT
>TRBJ2-1|once|TRBV4-1|TRBD2
CASSQGGTNTYNEQFF
TGCGCCAGCAGCCAAGGCGGGACTAATACCTACAATGAGCAGTTCTTC
>TRBJ1-2|-|TRBV14|-
CASSQDTKNYGYTF
TGTGCCAGCAGCCAAGATACAAAGAACTATGGCTACACCTTC
>TRBJ1-1|-|TRBV27|-
CASRSLAGGVMNTEAFF
TGTGCCAGCCGAAGTTTGGCGGGGGGGGTGATGAACACTGAAGCTTTCTTT
>TRBJ2-3|-|TRBV4-3|TRBD2
CASSQVGLAADTQYF
TGCGCCAGCAGCCAAGTTGGTCTAGCGGCAGATACGCAGTATTTT
>TRBJ1-1|-|TRBV18|-
CASSPQEEGAGNTEAFF
TGTGCCAGCTCACCACAGGAAGAAGGGGCAGGGAACACTGAAGCTTTCTTT
>TRBJ2-3|-|TRBV7-9|-
CASSGSGGGATQYF
TGTGCCAGCAGCGGTAGCGGAGGGGGCGCTACGCAGTATTTT
>TRBJ2-3|-|TRBV4-3|-
CASSQTVGGPTDTQYF
TGCGCCAGCAGCCAAACCGTCGGAGGGCCCACAGATACGCAGTATTTT
>TRBJ1-1|-|TRBV9|-
CASSANEGIAFF
TGTGCCAGCAGCGCCAACGAGGGTATCGCTTTCTTT
>TRBJ2-2|few|TRBV6-5|TRBD2
CASSRTSGYTGELFF
TGTGCCAGCAGCAGGACTAGCGGGTACACCGGGGAGCTGTTTTTT
>TRBJ2-7|-|TRBV6-1|TRBD2
CASSSREGRVWEQYF
TGTGCCAGCAGTTCGAGGGAGGGGAGAGTGTGGGAGCAGTACTTC
>TRBJ1-5|-|TRBV5-1|TRBD1
CASSSDGQGNQPQHF
TGCGCCAGCAGCTCGGACGGACAGGGGAATCAGCCCCAGCATTTT
>TRBJ1-1|-|TRBV2|-
CASSGAPYTEAFF
TGTGCCAGCAGTGGCGCTCCATACACTGAAGCTTTCTTT
>TRBJ2-7|-|TRBV6-5|-
CASSPDSSYEQYF
TGTGCCAGCAGCCCTGACTCGTCCTACGAGCAGTACTTC
>TRBJ2-7|-|TRBV4-3|TRBD2
CASSQDLGRVGRF
TGCGCCAGCAGCCAAGATCTCGGGAGGGTAGGAAGGTTC
>TRBJ2-1|-|TRBV7-8|TRBD2
CASSLLLTAGGYNEQFF
TGTGCCAGCAGCTTATTATTGACGGCGGGAGGCTACAATGAGCAGTTCTTC
>TRBJ1-4|once|TRBV2|TRBD1
CASTGTANEKLFF
TGTGCCAGCACCGGGACAGCTAATGAAAAACTGTTTTTT
>TRBJ2-1|-|TRBV4-2|TRBD2
CASSHPSAVAGYNEQFF
TGTGCCAGCAGCCACCCCTCGGCGGTAGCGGGGTACAATGAGCAGTTCTTC
>TRBJ2-3|once|TRBV9|TRBD2
CASSAPSGGSTDTQYF
TGTGCCAGCAGCGCACCTAGCGGGGGTAGCACAGATACGCAGTATTTT
>TRBJ2-5|-|TRBV7-3|TRBD2
CASSPKGLAGVEETQYF
TGTGCCAGCAGCCCAAAGGGACTAGCGGGAGTAGAAGAGACCCAGTACTTC
>TRBJ1-4|-|TRBV30|-
CAWTRNSLEKLFF
TGTGCCTGGACCAGGAATTCTCTGGAAAAACTGTTTTTT
>TRBJ1-5|few|TRBV11-2|TRBD1
CASSLDRTGFQHF
TGTGCCAGCAGCTTAGACCGGACAGGGTTCCAGCATTTT
>TRBJ2-5|-|TRBV7-9|-
CASSRDTDLETQYF
TGTGCCAGCAGCAGAGACACCGACCTTGAGACCCAGTACTTC
>TRBJ2-5|-|TRBV9|-
CASSVEQGGETQYF
TGTGCCAGCAGCGTAGAGCAGGGTGGGGAGACCCAGTACTTC
>TRBJ2-5|-|TRBV9|TRBD2
CASSVGGEGETQYF
TGTGCCAGCAGCGTAGGGGGGGAGGGAGAGACCCAGTACTTC
>TRBJ1-2|-|TRBV6-5|TRBD1
CASSSGRDRAGYTF
TGTGCCAGCAGCTCGGGAAGGGACAGGGCTGGCTACACCTTC
>TRBJ2-7|-|TRBV2|TRBD2
CASSATGLAEPYEQYF
TGTGCCAGCAGCGCGACGGGACTAGCGGAGCCTTACGAGCAGTACTTC
>TRBJ2-3|-|TRBV30|TRBD2
CAWSAAGGYSTDTQYF
TGTGCCTGGAGTGCAGCGGGAGGGTATAGCACAGATACGCAGTATTTT
>TRBJ1-1|few|TRBV7-7|-
CASSRDLNTEAFF
TGTGCTAGCAGCCGGGACTTGAACACTGAAGCTTTCTTT
>TRBJ1-6|-|TRBV6-4|TRBD1
CATTGTGPNSPLHF
TGTGCCACAACCGGGACAGGGCCTAATTCACCCCTCCACTTT
>TRBJ1-5|-|TRBV19|-
CAGARTAYSNQPQHF
TGTGCCGGAGCCCGGACAGCATATAGCAATCAGCCCCAGCATTTT
>TRBJ2-5|few|TRBV28|TRBD2
CASSLSTAGETQYF
TGTGCCAGCAGTTTATCGACAGCGGGGGAGACCCAGTACTTC
>TRBJ2-5|-|TRBV28|-
CASTPQGVQETQYF
TGTGCCAGCACCCCCCAGGGCGTCCAAGAGACCCAGTACTTC
>TRBJ2-7|-|TRBV7-9|TRBD1
CASSLATGGGQYF
TGTGCCAGCAGCTTAGCAACAGGGGGCGGGCAGTACTTC
>TRBJ2-5|few|TRBV11-2|TRBD2
CASSGWTSGGPETQYF
TGTGCCAGCAGCGGTTGGACTAGCGGGGGACCGGAGACCCAGTACTTC
>TRBJ2-1|-|TRBV10-3|-
CAIRSAGPYNEQFF
TGTGCCATCAGGTCAGCTGGGCCATACAATGAGCAGTTCTTC
>TRBJ1-1|few|TRBV9|-
CASSVYEGGGTEAFF
TGTGCCAGCAGCGTTTATGAGGGCGGCGGCACTGAAGCTTTCTTT
>TRBJ1-6|-|TRBV6-1|TRBD1
CAGHRDRNSPLHF
TGTGCCGGTCACCGGGACAGAAATTCACCCCTCCACTTT
>TRBJ2-5|few|TRBV27|TRBD2
CASSLFSSGGPETQYF
TGTGCCAGCAGTTTATTTTCTAGCGGGGGCCCGGAGACCCAGTACTTC
>TRBJ2-2|-|TRBV9|TRBD2
CASSSSGLAGGHGELFF
TGTGCCAGCAGCTCGAGCGGACTAGCGGGGGGTCACGGGGAGCTGTTTTTT
>TRBJ2-6|-|TRBV7-9|-
CASSAQNSGANVLTF
TGTGCCAGCAGCGCACAGAACTCTGGGGCCAACGTCCTGACTTTC
>TRBJ1-2|-|TRBV30|TRBD1
CAWGTGYGYTF
TGTGCCTGGGGGACAGGCTATGGCTACACCTTC
>TRBJ2-3|-|TRBV2|-
CASNGRPTDTQYF
TGTGCCAGCAATGGGCGCCCCACAGATACGCAGTATTTT
>TRBJ2-2|-|TRBV5-6|TRBD1
CASSPVQGAGGELFF
TGTGCCAGCAGCCCGGTACAGGGGGCTGGCGGGGAGCTGTTTTTT
>TRBJ1-1|-|TRBV9|TRBD1
CASSVRTGGRTEAFF
TGTGCCAGCAGCGTCCGGACAGGGGGAAGGACTGAAGCTTTCTTT